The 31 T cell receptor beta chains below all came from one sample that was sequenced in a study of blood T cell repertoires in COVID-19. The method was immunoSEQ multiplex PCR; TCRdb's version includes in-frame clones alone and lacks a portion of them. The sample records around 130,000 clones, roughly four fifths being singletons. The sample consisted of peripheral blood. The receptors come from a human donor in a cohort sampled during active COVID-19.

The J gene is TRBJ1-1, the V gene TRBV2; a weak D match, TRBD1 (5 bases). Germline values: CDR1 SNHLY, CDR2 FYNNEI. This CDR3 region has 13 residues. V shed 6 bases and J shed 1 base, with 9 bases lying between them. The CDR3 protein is CASSDSWNTEAFF. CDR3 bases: TGTGCCAGCAGCGACAGTTGGAACACTGAAGCTTTCTTT.

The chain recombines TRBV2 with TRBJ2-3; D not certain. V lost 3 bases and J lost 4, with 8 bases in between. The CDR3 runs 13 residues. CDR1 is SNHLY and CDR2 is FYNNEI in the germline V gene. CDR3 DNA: TGTGCCAGCAGTGATTTGGCTGCAGATACGCAGTATTTT. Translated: CASSDLAADTQYF.

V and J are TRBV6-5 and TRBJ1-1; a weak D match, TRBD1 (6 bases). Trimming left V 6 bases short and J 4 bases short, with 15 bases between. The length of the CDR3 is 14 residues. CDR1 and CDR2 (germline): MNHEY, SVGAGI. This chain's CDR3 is CASRLQGKVTEAFF. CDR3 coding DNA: TGTGCCAGCAGACTACAGGGAAAAGTCACTGAAGCTTTCTTT.

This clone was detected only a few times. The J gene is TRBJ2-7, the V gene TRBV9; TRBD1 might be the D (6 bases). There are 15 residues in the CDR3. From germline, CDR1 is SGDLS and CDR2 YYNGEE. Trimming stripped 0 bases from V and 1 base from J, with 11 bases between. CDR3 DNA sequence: TGTGCCAGCAGCGTAGGGATAAGGGGGTCCTACGAGCAGTACTTC. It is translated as CASSVGIRGSYEQYF.

The CDR3 is CASGDRDSGANVLTF. The CDR3 DNA reads as TGTGCCAGCGGGGACAGGGATTCCGGGGCCAACGTCCTGACTTTC. The chain recombines TRBV6-4 with TRBJ2-6, with 9 bases aligning to TRBD1. CDR1 MRHNA and CDR2 SNTAGT come from the germline V gene. V gave up 8 bases and J gave up 4 bases; unmatched junction bases: 6. This CDR3 region has 15 residues.

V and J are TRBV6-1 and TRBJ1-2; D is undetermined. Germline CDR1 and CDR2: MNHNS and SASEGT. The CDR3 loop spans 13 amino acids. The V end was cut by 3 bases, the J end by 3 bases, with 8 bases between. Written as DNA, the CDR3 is TGTGCCAGCAGTGAGGAGGGCTACTATGGCTACACCTTC. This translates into CASSEEGYYGYTF.

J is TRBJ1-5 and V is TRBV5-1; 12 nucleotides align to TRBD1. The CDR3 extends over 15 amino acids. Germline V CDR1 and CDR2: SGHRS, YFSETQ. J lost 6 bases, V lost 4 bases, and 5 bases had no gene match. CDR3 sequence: CASSPGQGAGQPQHF. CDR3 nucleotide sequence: TGCGCCAGCAGCCCGGGACAGGGGGCAGGTCAGCCCCAGCATTTT.

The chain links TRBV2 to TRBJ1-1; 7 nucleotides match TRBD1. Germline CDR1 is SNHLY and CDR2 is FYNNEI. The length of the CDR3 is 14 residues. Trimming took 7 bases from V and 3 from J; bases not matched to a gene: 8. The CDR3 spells CASKKQGLDTEAFF. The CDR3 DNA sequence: TGTGCCAGCAAAAAACAGGGGTTGGACACTGAAGCTTTCTTT. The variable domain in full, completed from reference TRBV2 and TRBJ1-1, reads EPEVTQTPSHQVTQMGQEVILRCVPISNHLYFYWYRQILGQKVEFLVSFYNNEISEKSEIFDDQFSVERPDGSNFTLKIRSTKLEDSAMYFCASKKQGLDTEAFFGQGTRLTVV.

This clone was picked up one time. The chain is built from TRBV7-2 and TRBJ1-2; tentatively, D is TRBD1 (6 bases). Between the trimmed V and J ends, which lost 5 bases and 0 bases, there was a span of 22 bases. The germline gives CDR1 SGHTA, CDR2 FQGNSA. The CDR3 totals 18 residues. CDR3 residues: CASSPLQGGGPTNYGYTF. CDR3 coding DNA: TGTGCCAGCAGCCCCCTACAGGGTGGAGGCCCTACTAACTATGGCTACACCTTC.

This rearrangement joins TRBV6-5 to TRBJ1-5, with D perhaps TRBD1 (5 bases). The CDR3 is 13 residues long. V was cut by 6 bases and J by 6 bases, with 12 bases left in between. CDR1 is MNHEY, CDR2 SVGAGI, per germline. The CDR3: CASRAGTSQPQHF. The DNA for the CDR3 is TGTGCCAGCAGGGCGGGGACCAGTCAGCCCCAGCATTTT.

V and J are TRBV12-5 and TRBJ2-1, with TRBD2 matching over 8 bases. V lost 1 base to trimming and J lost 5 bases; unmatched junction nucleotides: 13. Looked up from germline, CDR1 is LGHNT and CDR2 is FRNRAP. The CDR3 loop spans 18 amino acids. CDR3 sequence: CASGLGSGGRLIDNEQFF. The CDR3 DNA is TGTGCTAGTGGTTTGGGTTCGGGAGGGCGACTTATCGACAATGAGCAGTTCTTC.

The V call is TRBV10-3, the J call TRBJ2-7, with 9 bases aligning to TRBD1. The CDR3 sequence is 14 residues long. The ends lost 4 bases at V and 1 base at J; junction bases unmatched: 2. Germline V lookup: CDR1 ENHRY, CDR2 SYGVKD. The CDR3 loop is CAISGGQGSYEQYF. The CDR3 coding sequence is TGTGCCATCAGTGGGGGACAGGGATCCTACGAGCAGTACTTC.

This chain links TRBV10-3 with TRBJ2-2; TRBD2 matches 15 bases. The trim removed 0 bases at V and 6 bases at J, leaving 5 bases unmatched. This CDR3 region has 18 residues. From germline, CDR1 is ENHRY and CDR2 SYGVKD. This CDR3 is CAISESRTSGGAAGELFF. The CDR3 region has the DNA TGTGCCATCAGTGAGTCGCGGACTAGCGGGGGGGCCGCCGGGGAGCTGTTTTTT.

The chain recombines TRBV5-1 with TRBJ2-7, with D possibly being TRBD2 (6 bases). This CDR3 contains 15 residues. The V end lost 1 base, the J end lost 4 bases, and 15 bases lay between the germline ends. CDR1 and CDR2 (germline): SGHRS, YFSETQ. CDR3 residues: CASSLQGAGTYEQYF. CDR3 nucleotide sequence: TGCGCCAGCAGCTTGCAAGGGGCAGGGACTTACGAGCAGTACTTC. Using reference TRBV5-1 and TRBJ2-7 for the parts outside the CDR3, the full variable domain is KAGVTQTPRYLIKTRGQQVTLSCSPISGHRSVSWYQQTPGQGLQFLFEYFSETQRNKGNFPGRFSGRQFSNSRSEMNVSTLELGDSALYLCASSLQGAGTYEQYFGPGTRLTVT.

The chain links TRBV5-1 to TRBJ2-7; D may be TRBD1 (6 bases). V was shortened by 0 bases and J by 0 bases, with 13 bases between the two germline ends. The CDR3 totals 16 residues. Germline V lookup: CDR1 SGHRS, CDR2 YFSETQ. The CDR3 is CASSLDPAGDSYEQYF. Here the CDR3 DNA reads TGCGCCAGCAGCTTGGATCCGGCAGGGGACTCCTACGAGCAGTACTTC.

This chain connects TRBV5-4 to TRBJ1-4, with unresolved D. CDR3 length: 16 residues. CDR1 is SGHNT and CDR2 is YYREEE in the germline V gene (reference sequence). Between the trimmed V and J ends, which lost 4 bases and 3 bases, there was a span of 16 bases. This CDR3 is CASSEQRGLANEKLFF. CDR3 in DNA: TGTGCCAGCAGCGAACAACGAGGGCTTGCTAATGAAAAACTGTTTTTT. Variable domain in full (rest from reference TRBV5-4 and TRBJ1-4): ETGVTQSPTHLIKTRGQQVTLRCSSQSGHNTVSWYQQALGQGPQFIFQYYREEENGRGNFPPRFSGLQFPNYSSELNVNALELDDSALYLCASSEQRGLANEKLFFGSGTQLSVL.

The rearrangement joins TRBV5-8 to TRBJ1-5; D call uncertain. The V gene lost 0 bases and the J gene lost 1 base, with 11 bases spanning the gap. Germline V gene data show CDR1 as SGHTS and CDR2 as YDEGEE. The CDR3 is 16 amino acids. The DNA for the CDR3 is TGTGCCAGCAGCTTGGCTCTAGGCAGAAGCAATCAGCCCCAGCATTTT. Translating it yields CASSLALGRSNQPQHF.

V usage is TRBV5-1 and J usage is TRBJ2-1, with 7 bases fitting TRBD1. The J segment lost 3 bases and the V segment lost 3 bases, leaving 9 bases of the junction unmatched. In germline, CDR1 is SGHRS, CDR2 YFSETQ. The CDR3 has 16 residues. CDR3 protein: CASSSYRDRNYNEQFF. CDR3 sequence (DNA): TGCGCCAGCAGCTCCTACCGGGACAGAAACTACAATGAGCAGTTCTTC.

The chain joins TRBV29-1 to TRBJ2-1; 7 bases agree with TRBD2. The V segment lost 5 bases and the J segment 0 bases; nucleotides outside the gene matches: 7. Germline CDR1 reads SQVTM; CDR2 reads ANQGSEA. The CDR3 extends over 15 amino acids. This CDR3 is CSVRGELSSYNEQFF. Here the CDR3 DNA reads TGCAGCGTTCGGGGGGAATTGAGCTCCTACAATGAGCAGTTCTTC.

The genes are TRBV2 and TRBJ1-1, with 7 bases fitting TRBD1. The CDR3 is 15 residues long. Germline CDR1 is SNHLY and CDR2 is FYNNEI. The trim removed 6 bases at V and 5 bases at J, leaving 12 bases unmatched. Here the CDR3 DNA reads TGTGCCAGCAGGCCGACAGGGCTTCAGAGTACTGAAGCTTTCTTT. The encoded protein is CASRPTGLQSTEAFF.

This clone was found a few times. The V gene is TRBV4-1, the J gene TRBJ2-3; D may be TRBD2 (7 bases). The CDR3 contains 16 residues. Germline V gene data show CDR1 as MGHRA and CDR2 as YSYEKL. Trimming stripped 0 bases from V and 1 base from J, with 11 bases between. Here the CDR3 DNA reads TGCGCCAGCAGCCAAGAGGGAGGGGGTGGCACAGATACGCAGTATTTT. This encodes CASSQEGGGGTDTQYF.

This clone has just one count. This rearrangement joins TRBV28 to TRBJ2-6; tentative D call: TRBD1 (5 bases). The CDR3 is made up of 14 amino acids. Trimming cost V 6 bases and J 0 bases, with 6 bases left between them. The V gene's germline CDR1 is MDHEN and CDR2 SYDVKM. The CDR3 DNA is TGTGCCAGCAGCAGGGACTCTGGGGCCAACGTCCTGACTTTC. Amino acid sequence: CASSRDSGANVLTF. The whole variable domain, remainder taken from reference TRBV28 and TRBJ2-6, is DVKVTQSSRYLVKRTGEKVFLECVQDMDHENMFWYRQDPGLGLRLIYFSYDVKMKEKGDIPEGYSVSREKKERFSLILESASTNQTSMYLCASSRDSGANVLTFGAGSRLTVL.

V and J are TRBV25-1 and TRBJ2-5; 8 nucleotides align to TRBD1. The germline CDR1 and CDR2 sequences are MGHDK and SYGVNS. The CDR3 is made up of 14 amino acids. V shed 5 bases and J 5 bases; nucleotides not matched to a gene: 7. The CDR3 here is CASSRTGLSETQYF. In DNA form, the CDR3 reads TGTGCCAGCAGTCGGACAGGGCTTTCGGAGACCCAGTACTTC.

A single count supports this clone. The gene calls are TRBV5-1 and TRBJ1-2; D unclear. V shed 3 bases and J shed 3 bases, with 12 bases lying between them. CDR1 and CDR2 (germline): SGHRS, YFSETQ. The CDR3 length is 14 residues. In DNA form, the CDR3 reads TGCGCCAGCAGCTCGGACGGAGGGTACTATGGCTACACCTTC. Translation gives CASSSDGGYYGYTF.

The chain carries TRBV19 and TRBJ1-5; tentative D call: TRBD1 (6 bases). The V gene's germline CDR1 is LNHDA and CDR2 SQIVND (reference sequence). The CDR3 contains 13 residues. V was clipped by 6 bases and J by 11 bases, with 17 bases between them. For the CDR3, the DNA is TGTGCCAGTAGCCTAGACCTCGACAGGACCCAGCATTTT. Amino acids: CASSLDLDRTQHF.

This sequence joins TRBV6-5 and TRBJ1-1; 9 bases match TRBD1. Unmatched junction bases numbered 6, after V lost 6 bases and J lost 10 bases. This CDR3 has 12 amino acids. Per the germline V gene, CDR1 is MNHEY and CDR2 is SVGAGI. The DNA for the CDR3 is TGTGCCAGCAGCCTACAGGGGGCGGCAGCTTTCTTT. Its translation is CASSLQGAAAFF.

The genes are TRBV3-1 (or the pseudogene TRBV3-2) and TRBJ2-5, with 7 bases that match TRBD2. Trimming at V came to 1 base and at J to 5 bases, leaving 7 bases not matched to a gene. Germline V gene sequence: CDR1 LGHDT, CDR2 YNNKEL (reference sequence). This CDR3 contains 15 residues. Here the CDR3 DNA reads TGTGCCAGCAGCCAAGCCCAGCGGGGTGGGGAGACCCAGTACTTC. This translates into CASSQAQRGGETQYF.

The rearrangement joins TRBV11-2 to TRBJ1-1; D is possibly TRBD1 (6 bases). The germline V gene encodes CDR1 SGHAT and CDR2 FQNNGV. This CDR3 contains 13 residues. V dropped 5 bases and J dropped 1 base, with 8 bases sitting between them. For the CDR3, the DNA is TGTGCCAGCAGCCCCAGGGGGAACACTGAAGCTTTCTTT. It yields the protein CASSPRGNTEAFF.

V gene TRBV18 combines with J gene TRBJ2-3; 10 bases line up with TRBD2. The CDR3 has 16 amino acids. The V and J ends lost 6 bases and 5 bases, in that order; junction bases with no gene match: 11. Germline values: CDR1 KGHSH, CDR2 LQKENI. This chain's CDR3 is CASSSASGGLGDTQYF. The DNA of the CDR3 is TGTGCCAGCTCCTCGGCTAGCGGGGGACTCGGAGATACGCAGTATTTT.

The DNA for the CDR3 is TGTGCCAGCAAAGGCCCATCGGGGACTGAAGCTTTCTTT. This codes for CASKGPSGTEAFF. The chain is built from TRBV2 and TRBJ1-1, with D hard to call. V lost 7 bases, J lost 5 bases, and 14 bases lay in between. The CDR3 sequence is 13 residues long. The germline V gene has CDR1 SNHLY and CDR2 FYNNEI.

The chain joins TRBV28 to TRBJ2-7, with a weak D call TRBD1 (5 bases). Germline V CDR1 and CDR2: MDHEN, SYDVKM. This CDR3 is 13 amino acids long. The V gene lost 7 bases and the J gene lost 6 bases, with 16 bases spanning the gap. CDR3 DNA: TGTGCCAGCAACTCATGGGGCCCGGGCGAGCAGTACTTC. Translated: CASNSWGPGEQYF.